The rows below give T cell receptor beta chains drawn from one sample of a study of shared clonotypes between healthy human individuals. Libraries were prepared by immunoSEQ multiplex PCR; TCRdb keeps only in-frame clonotypes and omits some of them. In the table there are around 500,000 clones, 70% to 80% of which are singletons. The sequenced sample consisted of PBMCs. The source of these receptors is a woman between 35 and 50 years old in good health. Some clones in this sample may be carry-over from other donors' samples. CDR3s include the opening cysteine and the closing phenylalanine or tryptophan. Each record gives: D gene, V gene, clone size, J gene, CDR3 protein, CDR3 DNA. The D gene is left open where the match is weak. The listing skips clone size in some rows; elsewhere it reads once, few, many or a size class.

TRBD1	TRBV19	NA	TRBJ2-7	CASSPTGTYEQYF	TGTGCCAGTAGTCCGACAGGGACCTACGAGCAGTACTTC
NA	TRBV10-3	NA	TRBJ2-3	CAISESQESTDTQYF	TGTGCCATCAGTGAGTCTCAGGAGAGCACAGATACGCAGTATTTT
TRBD2	TRBV7-9	NA	TRBJ2-1	CASSLASGTLYNEQFF	TGTGCCAGCAGCTTGGCTAGCGGGACCCTCTACAATGAGCAGTTCTTC
NA	TRBV27	NA	TRBJ2-2	CASSPPGGLANTGELFF	TGTGCCAGCAGTCCCCCCGGCGGACTCGCGAACACCGGGGAGCTGTTTTTT
NA	TRBV10-2	NA	TRBJ1-4	CASRAAGGDEKLFF	TGCGCCAGCAGGGCAGCTGGTGGGGATGAAAAACTGTTTTTT
TRBD2	TRBV5-1	once	TRBJ2-7	CASGGAGVYEQYF	TGCGCCAGCGGCGGAGCGGGAGTCTACGAGCAGTACTTC
TRBD1	TRBV6-1	NA	TRBJ2-7	CASSESQGDGHEQYF	TGTGCCAGCAGTGAATCACAGGGGGATGGCCACGAGCAGTACTTC
NA	TRBV9	NA	TRBJ2-3	CASSRRGVTDTQYF	TGTGCCAGCAGCCGAAGGGGAGTCACAGATACGCAGTATTTT
NA	TRBV15	NA	TRBJ2-5	CATSRDRGAGIQETQYF	TGTGCCACCAGCAGGGACCGTGGGGCAGGGATCCAAGAGACCCAGTACTTC
TRBD1	TRBV29-1	NA	TRBJ1-2	CSVVGGQGYGYTF	TGCAGCGTTGTGGGGGGACAGGGGTACGGCTACACCTTC
NA	TRBV29-1	NA	TRBJ2-3	CSVESGSPLYTDTQYF	TGCAGCGTTGAATCTGGCTCGCCGCTCTACACAGATACGCAGTATTTT
TRBD1	TRBV29-1	few	TRBJ2-3	CSVNPPGQPDTQYF	TGCAGCGTTAATCCCCCGGGACAGCCAGATACGCAGTATTTT
TRBD2	TRBV5-1	once	TRBJ2-1	CASSLGSGEYNEQFF	TGCGCCAGCAGCTTGGGCAGCGGGGAATACAATGAGCAGTTCTTC
TRBD2	TRBV18	NA	TRBJ2-2	CASSPERPGLTGELFF	TGTGCCAGCTCACCGGAGCGGCCGGGACTAACCGGGGAGCTGTTTTTT
TRBD1	TRBV5-6	NA	TRBJ2-5	CASSLVAGGFLETQYF	TGTGCCAGCAGCTTGGTCGCAGGGGGCTTTCTAGAGACCCAGTACTTC
NA	TRBV4-3	NA	TRBJ1-2	CASSQDRTPGGYTF	TGCGCCAGCAGCCAAGACCGGACACCTGGGGGCTACACCTTC
TRBD2	TRBV7-2	NA	TRBJ2-1	CASLTSGRKSYNEQFF	TGTGCCAGCCTGACTAGCGGGAGGAAGTCCTACAATGAGCAGTTCTTC
TRBD1	TRBV18	NA	TRBJ2-7	CASSPGTGHYEQYF	TGTGCCAGCTCACCGGGGACAGGGCACTACGAGCAGTACTTC
NA	TRBV20-1	many	TRBJ1-2	CSAETHYGYTF	TGCAGTGCCGAGACACACTATGGCTACACCTTC
TRBD2	TRBV6-1	NA	TRBJ2-1	CASSVGLAGLGNEQFF	TGTGCCAGCAGTGTAGGACTAGCGGGTCTAGGTAATGAGCAGTTCTTC
NA	TRBV28	NA	TRBJ1-5	CASRPPGSNQPQHF	TGTGCCAGCAGGCCGCCAGGGAGCAATCAGCCCCAGCATTTT
NA	TRBV6-5	NA	TRBJ1-1	CASTQTRGGYTEAFF	TGTGCCAGCACCCAGACCAGGGGAGGTTACACTGAAGCTTTCTTT
NA	TRBV18	NA	TRBJ2-7	CASSPLGGGSYEQYF	TGTGCCAGCTCACCCCTGGGGGGCGGGAGTTACGAGCAGTACTTC
NA	TRBV2	NA	TRBJ2-5	CASSNTGREETQYF	TGTGCCAGCAGTAATACAGGGAGGGAGGAGACCCAGTACTTC
NA	TRBV6-1	few	TRBJ2-7	CASSEWKQYF	TGTGCCAGCAGTGAATGGAAACAGTACTTC
NA	TRBV19	NA	TRBJ1-2	CASSVRQAVGGYTF	TGTGCCAGTAGCGTCAGACAGGCTGTGGGTGGCTACACCTTC
NA	TRBV28	NA	TRBJ2-5	CASSWDREQETQYF	TGTGCCAGCAGCTGGGACCGCGAACAAGAGACCCAGTACTTC
NA	TRBV7-2	NA	TRBJ2-1	CASSRDNQKQFF	TGTGCCAGCAGCAGGGACAACCAAAAGCAGTTCTTC
NA	TRBV19	NA	TRBJ1-2	CASNERANYGYTF	TGTGCCAGTAACGAACGAGCCAACTATGGCTACACCTTC
TRBD1	TRBV28	NA	TRBJ1-1	CASSSGTGWGTEAFF	TGTGCCAGCAGTTCCGGGACAGGGTGGGGCACTGAAGCTTTCTTT
NA	TRBV7-2	NA	TRBJ2-7	CASSLGADFSYEQYF	TGTGCCAGCAGCTTAGGTGCGGACTTCTCCTACGAGCAGTACTTC
TRBD2	TRBV29-1	NA	TRBJ2-7	CSVRTSGIYEQYF	TGCAGCGTCAGGACTAGCGGGATCTACGAGCAGTACTTC
TRBD2	TRBV2	NA	TRBJ2-3	CASSDLTSASSTDTQYF	TGTGCCAGCAGTGATTTAACTAGCGCCTCAAGCACAGATACGCAGTATTTT
TRBD1	TRBV11-2	NA	TRBJ1-3	CASSLDRGQPGNTIYF	TGTGCCAGCAGCTTAGATAGGGGACAGCCTGGAAACACCATATATTTT
TRBD2	TRBV7-2	NA	TRBJ2-7	CASSREINYEQYF	TGTGCCAGCTCGCGGGAGATTAACTACGAGCAGTACTTC
TRBD2	TRBV2	once	TRBJ2-7	CASGGDSYEQYF	TGTGCCAGCGGGGGGGACTCCTACGAGCAGTACTTC
NA	TRBV29-1	NA	TRBJ1-5	CSVGGGRNQPQHF	TGCAGCGTAGGGGGAGGTCGCAATCAGCCCCAGCATTTT
TRBD1	TRBV5-1	few	TRBJ2-7	CASSQQGGAHYEQYF	TGCGCCAGCAGCCAACAGGGGGGCGCTCACTACGAGCAGTACTTC
NA	TRBV18	NA	TRBJ2-3	CASSTSTDTQYF	TGTGCCAGCTCAACTAGCACAGATACGCAGTATTTT
NA	TRBV27	NA	TRBJ2-7	CASSDRDSSSYEQYF	TGTGCCAGCAGTGACCGGGACTCCAGCTCCTACGAGCAGTACTTC
NA	TRBV18	once	TRBJ2-5	CASSPPAQETQYF	TGTGCCAGCTCCCCCCCAGCCCAAGAGACCCAGTACTTC
NA	TRBV5-1	NA	TRBJ2-1	CASSEDSSYNEQFF	TGCGCCAGCAGCGAGGACAGCTCCTACAATGAGCAGTTCTTC
NA	TRBV4-1	NA	TRBJ2-2	CASSQKSTIHANTGELFF	TGCGCCAGCAGCCAAAAGTCGACTATCCATGCGAACACCGGGGAGCTGTTTTTT
NA	TRBV4-1	NA	TRBJ1-2	CASSQVGGNYGYTF	TGCGCCAGCAGCCAAGTCGGAGGTAACTATGGCTACACCTTC
NA	TRBV18	NA	TRBJ1-2	CASSPVTGPTTYGYTF	TGTGCCAGCTCACCAGTGACAGGTCCTACTACCTATGGCTACACCTTC